The present TCR beta chain was sequenced within a study of blood T cell repertoires in COVID-19. Study information: Sources were T cells, B-cell-depleted T cells, or PBMCs; the material itself was cDNA or gDNA.

The ends were cut back, 3 bases at V and 7 bases at J, with 9 bases in the middle. This CDR3 is built from 13 residues. Germline CDR1 is MNHEY and CDR2 is SMNVEV (reference sequence). TCRdb keeps only in-frame clones here, not all; method: immunoSEQ multiplex PCR. The table lists about 420,000 clones, 70% to 90% of them singletons. The source is a man aged 18 to 30 with COVID-19, enrolled during active disease. The sequenced sample was peripheral blood. The chain couples TRBV27 to TRBJ1-4, with a weak D call TRBD1 (5 bases). CDR3 amino acids: CASSFDSVEKLFF. The DNA of the CDR3 is TGTGCCAGCAGTTTTGACAGTGTTGAAAAACTGTTTTTT.